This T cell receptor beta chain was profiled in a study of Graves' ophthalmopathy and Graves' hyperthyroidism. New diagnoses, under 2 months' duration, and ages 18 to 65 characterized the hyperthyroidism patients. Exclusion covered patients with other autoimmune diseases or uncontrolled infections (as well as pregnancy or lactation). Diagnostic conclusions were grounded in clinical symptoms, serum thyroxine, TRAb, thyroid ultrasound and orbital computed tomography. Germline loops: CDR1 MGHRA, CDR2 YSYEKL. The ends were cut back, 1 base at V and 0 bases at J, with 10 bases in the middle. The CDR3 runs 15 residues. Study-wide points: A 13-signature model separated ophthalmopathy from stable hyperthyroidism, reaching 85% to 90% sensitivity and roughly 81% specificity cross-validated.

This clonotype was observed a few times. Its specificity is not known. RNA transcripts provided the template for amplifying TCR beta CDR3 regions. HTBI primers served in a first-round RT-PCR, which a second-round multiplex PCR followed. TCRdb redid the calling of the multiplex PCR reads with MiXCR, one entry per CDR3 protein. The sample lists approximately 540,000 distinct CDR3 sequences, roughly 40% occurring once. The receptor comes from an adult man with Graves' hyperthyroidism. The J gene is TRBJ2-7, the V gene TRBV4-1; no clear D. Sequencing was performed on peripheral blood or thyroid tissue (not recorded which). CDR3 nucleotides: TGCGCCAGCAGCCAAGGGACGGCTAGCTCCTACGAGCAGTACTTC. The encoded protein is CASSQGTASSYEQYF.